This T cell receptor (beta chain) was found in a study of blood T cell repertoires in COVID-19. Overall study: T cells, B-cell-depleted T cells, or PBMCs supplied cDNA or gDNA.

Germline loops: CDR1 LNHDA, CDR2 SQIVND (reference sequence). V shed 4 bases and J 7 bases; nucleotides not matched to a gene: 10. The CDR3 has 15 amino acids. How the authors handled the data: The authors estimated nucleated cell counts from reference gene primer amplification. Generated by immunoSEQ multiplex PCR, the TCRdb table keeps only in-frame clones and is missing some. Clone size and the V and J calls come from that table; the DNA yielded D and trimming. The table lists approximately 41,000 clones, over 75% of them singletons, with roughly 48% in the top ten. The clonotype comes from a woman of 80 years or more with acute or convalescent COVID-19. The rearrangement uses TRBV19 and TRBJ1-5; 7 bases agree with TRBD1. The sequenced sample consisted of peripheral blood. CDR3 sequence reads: CASSTPAGGKQPQHF. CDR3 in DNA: TGTGCCAGTAGTACCCCGGCAGGGGGAAAACAGCCCCAGCATTTT.